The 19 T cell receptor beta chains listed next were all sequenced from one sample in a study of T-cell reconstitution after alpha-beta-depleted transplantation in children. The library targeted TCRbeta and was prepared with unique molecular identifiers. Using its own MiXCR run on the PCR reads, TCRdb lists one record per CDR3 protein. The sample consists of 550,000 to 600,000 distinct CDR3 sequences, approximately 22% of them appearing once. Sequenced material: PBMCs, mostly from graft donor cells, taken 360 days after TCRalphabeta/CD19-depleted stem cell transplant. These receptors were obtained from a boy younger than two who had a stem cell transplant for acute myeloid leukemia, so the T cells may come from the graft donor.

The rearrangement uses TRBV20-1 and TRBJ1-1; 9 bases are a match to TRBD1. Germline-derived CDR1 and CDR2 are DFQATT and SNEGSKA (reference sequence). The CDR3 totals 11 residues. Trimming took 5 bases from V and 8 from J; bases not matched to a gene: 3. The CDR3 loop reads CSAGQGREAFF. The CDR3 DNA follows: TGCAGTGCTGGACAGGGGAGGGAAGCTTTCTTT.

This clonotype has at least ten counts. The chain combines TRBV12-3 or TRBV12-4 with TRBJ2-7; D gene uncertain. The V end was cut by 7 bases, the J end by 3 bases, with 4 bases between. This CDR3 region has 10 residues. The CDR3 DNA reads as TGTGCCAGCACTTACTACGAGCAGTACGTC. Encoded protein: CASTYYEQYV.

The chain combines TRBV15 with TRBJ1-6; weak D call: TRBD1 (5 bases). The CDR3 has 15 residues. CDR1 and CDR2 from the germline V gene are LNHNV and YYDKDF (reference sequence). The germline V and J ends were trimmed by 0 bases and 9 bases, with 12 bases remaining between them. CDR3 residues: CATSRDGGRASPLHF. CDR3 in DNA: TGTGCCACCAGCAGAGATGGGGGACGGGCTTCACCCCTCCACTTT.

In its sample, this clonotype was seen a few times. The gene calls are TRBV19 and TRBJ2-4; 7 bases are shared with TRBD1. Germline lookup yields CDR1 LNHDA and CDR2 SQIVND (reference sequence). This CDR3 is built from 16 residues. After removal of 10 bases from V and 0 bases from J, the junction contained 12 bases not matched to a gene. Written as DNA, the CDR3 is TGTGCCACCCAAACAGGGGATGTGGTAGCCAAAAACATTCAGTACTTC. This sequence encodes CATQTGDVVAKNIQYF.

CDR3 in DNA: TGTGCCAGCAGGTCGGGACTAACTAGCACAGATACGCAGTATTTT. It yields the protein CASRSGLTSTDTQYF. This chain uses TRBV7-3 with TRBJ2-3; 7 nucleotides agree with TRBD2. Germline CDR1 reads SGHTA; CDR2 reads FQGTGA. V was pared by 6 bases and J by 0 bases, with 6 bases of the junction left unmatched. This CDR3 has 15 amino acids.

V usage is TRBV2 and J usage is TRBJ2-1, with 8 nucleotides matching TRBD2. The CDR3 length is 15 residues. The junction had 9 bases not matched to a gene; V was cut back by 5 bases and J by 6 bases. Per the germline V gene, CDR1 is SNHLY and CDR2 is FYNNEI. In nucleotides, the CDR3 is TGTGCCAGCAGTATGCCGGGACTAGGGCCCAATGAGCAGTTCTTC. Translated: CASSMPGLGPNEQFF. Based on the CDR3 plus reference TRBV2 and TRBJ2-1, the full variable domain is EPEVTQTPSHQVTQMGQEVILRCVPISNHLYFYWYRQILGQKVEFLVSFYNNEISEKSEIFDDQFSVERPDGSNFTLKIRSTKLEDSAMYFCASSMPGLGPNEQFFGPGTRLTVL.

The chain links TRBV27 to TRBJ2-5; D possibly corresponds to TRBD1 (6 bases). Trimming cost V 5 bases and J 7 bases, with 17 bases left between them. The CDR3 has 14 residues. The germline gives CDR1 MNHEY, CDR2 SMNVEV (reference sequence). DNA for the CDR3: TGTGCCAGCAGTCAGGGGTTCGGGTACGTGACCCAGTACTTC. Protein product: CASSQGFGYVTQYF.

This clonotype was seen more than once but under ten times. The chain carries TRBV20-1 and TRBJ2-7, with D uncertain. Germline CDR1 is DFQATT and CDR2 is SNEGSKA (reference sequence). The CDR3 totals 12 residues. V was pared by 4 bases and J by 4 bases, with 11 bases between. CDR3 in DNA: TGCAGTGCTACTAGTGATACTTACGAGCAGTACTTC. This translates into CSATSDTYEQYF.

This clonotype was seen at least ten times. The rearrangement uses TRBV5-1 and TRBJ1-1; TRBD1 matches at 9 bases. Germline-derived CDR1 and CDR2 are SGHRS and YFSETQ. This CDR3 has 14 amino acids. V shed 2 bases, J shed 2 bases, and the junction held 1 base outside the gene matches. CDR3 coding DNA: TGCGCCAGCAGCTTCACAGGGGGCAACACTGAAGCTTTCTTT. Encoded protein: CASSFTGGNTEAFF.

The CDR3 DNA is TGTGCCAGCAGCTTAGCCCCGGGGGGCCCCTACACCGGGGAGCTGTTTTTT. Residues: CASSLAPGGPYTGELFF. The chain carries TRBV7-8 and TRBJ2-2; the D gene is possibly TRBD2 (7 bases). V was trimmed by 0 bases and J by 3 bases, leaving 14 bases between them. CDR3 length equals 17 residues. Germline V gene lookup returns CDR1 SGHVS and CDR2 FQNEAQ.

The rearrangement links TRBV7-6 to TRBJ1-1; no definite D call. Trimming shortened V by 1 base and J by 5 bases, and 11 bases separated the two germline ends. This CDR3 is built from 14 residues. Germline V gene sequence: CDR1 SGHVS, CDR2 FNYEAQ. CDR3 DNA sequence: TGTGCCAGCAGCTTAGGAAGCGGGCGTACTGAAGCTTTCTTT. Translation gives CASSLGSGRTEAFF.

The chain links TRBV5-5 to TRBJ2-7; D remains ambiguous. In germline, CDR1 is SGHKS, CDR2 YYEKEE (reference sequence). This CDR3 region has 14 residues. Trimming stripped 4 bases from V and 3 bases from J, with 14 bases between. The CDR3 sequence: CASSPRRASYEQYV. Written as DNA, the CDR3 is TGTGCCAGCAGCCCGCGACGGGCCAGCTACGAGCAGTACGTC.

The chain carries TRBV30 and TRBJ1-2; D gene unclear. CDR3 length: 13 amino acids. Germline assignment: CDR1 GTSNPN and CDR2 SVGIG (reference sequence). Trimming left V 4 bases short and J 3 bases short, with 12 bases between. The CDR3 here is CAWTLGGYYGYTF. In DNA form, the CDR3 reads TGTGCCTGGACCCTTGGAGGGTACTATGGCTACACCTTC.

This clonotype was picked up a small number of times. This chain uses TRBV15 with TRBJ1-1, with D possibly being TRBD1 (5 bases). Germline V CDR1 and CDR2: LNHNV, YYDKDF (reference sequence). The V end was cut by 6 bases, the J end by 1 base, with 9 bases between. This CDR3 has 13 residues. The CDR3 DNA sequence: TGTGCCACCAGGTGGGACCGGAACACTGAAGCTTTCTTT. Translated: CATRWDRNTEAFF. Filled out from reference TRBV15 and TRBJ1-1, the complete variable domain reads DAMVIQNPRYQVTQFGKPVTLSCSQTLNHNVMYWYQQKSSQAPKLLFHYYDKDFNNEADTPDNFQSRRPNTSFCFLDIRSPGLGDTAMYLCATRWDRNTEAFFGQGTRLTVV.

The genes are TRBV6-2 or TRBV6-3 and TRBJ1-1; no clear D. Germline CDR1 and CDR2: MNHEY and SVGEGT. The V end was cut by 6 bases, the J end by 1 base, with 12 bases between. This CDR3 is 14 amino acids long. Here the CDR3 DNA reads TGTGCCAGCAGACTCTGGAGGTCGAACACTGAAGCTTTCTTT. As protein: CASRLWRSNTEAFF.

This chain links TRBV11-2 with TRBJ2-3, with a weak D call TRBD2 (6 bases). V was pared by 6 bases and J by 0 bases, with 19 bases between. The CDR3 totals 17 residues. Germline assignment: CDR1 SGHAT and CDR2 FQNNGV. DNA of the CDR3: TGTGCCAGCAGGGCCTCGTGGGGCGGGGAGAGCACAGATACGCAGTATTTT. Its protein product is CASRASWGGESTDTQYF.

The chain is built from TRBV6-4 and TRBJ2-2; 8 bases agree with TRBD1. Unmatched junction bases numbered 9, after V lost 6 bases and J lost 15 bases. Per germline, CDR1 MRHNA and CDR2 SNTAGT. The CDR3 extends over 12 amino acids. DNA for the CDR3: TGTGCCAGCAGAGATAGGACAGGGAAGATGTTTTTT. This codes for CASRDRTGKMFF.

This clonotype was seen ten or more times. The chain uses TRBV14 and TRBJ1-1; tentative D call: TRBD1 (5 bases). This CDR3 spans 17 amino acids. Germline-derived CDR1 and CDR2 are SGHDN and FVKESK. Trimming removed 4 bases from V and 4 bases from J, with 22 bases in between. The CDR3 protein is CASSRRVGQGGITEAFF. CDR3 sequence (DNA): TGTGCCAGCAGCCGACGGGTGGGGCAGGGAGGGATCACTGAAGCTTTCTTT.

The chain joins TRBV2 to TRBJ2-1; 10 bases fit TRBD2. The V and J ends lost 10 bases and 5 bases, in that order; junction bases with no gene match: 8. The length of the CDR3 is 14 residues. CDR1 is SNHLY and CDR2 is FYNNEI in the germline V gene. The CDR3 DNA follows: TGTGCCACCGCGAGCGGGGGGGCTGACAATGAGCAGTTCTTC. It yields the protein CATASGGADNEQFF.